This is a list of T cell receptor beta chains from one sample in a study of early T cells in non-severe SARS-CoV-2 infection. TCRdb reprocessed the 5' RACE reads via MiXCR and lists one record per CDR3 protein. The table has 56,000 or so distinct CDR3 sequences, less than 15% seen once. The input for sequencing was whole blood, taken at baseline. These receptors were collected from an adult who was a healthcare worker with PCR-confirmed SARS-CoV-2 infection or an uninfected control (not recorded which). The CDR3 runs from the conserved cysteine through the conserved F or W. A D gene is named only where the DNA matches it firmly. Clone sizes are given selectively: once, few, many, or a class where the clone is expanded.

V,J,D,size,CDR3,DNA
TRBV27,TRBJ1-2,TRBD1,-,CASSSSTGNYGYTF,TGTGCCAGCAGTTCATCGACAGGGAACTATGGCTACACCTTC
TRBV6-1,TRBJ2-7,TRBD2,few,CASTEAGGAIYEQYF,TGTGCCAGCACCGAAGCGGGGGGCGCGATCTACGAGCAGTACTTC
TRBV28,TRBJ1-4,-,many,CASNRQAEKLFF,TGTGCCAGCAATCGACAGGCGGAAAAACTGTTTTTT
TRBV6-2/TRBV6-3,TRBJ2-1,-,-,CASSYGTPEQFF,TGTGCCAGCAGTTACGGGACACCCGAGCAGTTCTTC
TRBV12-3/TRBV12-4,TRBJ2-7,-,-,CASSAGGQETGEQYF,TGTGCCAGCAGTGCGGGGGGACAGGAGACGGGTGAGCAGTACTTC
TRBV19,TRBJ2-2,-,many,CASRTRGGDTGELFF,TGTGCCAGTAGGACAAGAGGGGGGGACACCGGGGAGCTGTTTTTT
TRBV7-8,TRBJ2-1,TRBD2,few,CASSGGGAGGQGHEQFF,TGTGCCAGCAGCGGGGGTGGAGCGGGAGGCCAAGGTCATGAGCAGTTCTTC
TRBV6-6,TRBJ1-1,-,few,CASTPPQGKTEAFF,TGTGCCAGCACCCCTCCTCAGGGTAAGACTGAAGCTTTCTTT
TRBV28,TRBJ2-4,-,many,CASSGLGTTLKNIQYF,TGTGCCAGCAGCGGATTGGGAACGACCCTGAAAAACATTCAGTACTTC
TRBV10-3,TRBJ2-2,TRBD2,-,CAISVAGGRGAGELFF,TGTGCCATCTCGGTAGCGGGGGGGCGAGGTGCCGGGGAGCTGTTTTTT
TRBV5-8,TRBJ2-3,-,-,CASSPYKGWSADTQYF,TGTGCCAGCAGCCCGTACAAGGGGTGGTCGGCAGATACGCAGTATTTT
TRBV20-1,TRBJ1-1,TRBD1,few,CSARVLTGGTEAFF,TGCAGTGCTAGAGTATTGACAGGGGGCACTGAAGCTTTCTTT
TRBV7-3,TRBJ2-1,-,-,CASSLYYGVSSYNEQFF,TGTGCCAGCAGCTTATATTATGGGGTCAGCTCCTACAATGAGCAGTTCTTC
TRBV14,TRBJ2-3,-,few,CASSPLRGSYGTDTQYF,TGTGCCAGCAGCCCCCTTAGAGGCTCTTATGGAACAGATACGCAGTATTTT
TRBV5-1,TRBJ1-4,-,-,CASSLGTSSNEKLFF,TGCGCCAGCAGCTTGGGGACTTCCTCTAATGAAAAACTGTTTTTT
TRBV4-1,TRBJ2-3,-,few,CASSQPQDTQYF,TGCGCCAGCAGCCAGCCCCAGGATACGCAGTATTTT
TRBV12-3/TRBV12-4,TRBJ2-4,-,-,CASSLSVKNIQYF,TGTGCCAGCAGTTTGTCAGTCAAAAACATTCAGTACTTC
TRBV2,TRBJ2-1,TRBD1,few,CASSETGTGGWEQFF,TGTGCCAGCAGTGAGACCGGGACAGGGGGCTGGGAGCAGTTCTTC
TRBV6-1,TRBJ2-4,-,-,CASSEGGVDKNIQYF,TGTGCCAGCAGTGAAGGGGGAGTGGACAAAAACATTCAGTACTTC
TRBV29-1,TRBJ2-1,TRBD1,few,CSVELGQPYNEQFF,TGCAGCGTTGAATTGGGACAGCCCTACAATGAGCAGTTCTTC
TRBV18,TRBJ1-2,TRBD1,many,CASSPGQGGKTQKNYGYTF,TGTGCCAGCTCACCGGGACAGGGGGGCAAGACCCAGAAGAACTATGGCTACACCTTC
TRBV12-3/TRBV12-4,TRBJ2-2,TRBD1,-,CASSRDRGYAGELFF,TGTGCCAGCAGTAGAGACAGGGGGTATGCCGGGGAGCTGTTTTTT
TRBV11-1,TRBJ2-1,-,many,CASSLRLDSYNEQFF,TGTGCCAGCAGCTTACGTCTAGATTCCTACAATGAGCAGTTCTTC
TRBV6-4,TRBJ2-1,TRBD2,-,CASSSQAGGPRNEQFF,TGTGCCAGCAGTTCACAAGCGGGGGGGCCGCGAAATGAGCAGTTCTTC
TRBV5-5,TRBJ2-3,TRBD2,few,CASSLGLAGEDTQYF,TGTGCCAGCAGCTTGGGACTAGCGGGAGAAGATACGCAGTATTTT
TRBV10-2,TRBJ2-3,TRBD1,few,CASSEEDRVSDTQYF,TGCGCCAGCAGTGAAGAGGACAGGGTTTCAGATACGCAGTATTTT
TRBV11-2,TRBJ2-5,-,-,CATNGFGAGQETQYF,TGTGCCACCAATGGGTTCGGGGCGGGCCAAGAGACCCAGTACTTC
TRBV11-2,TRBJ2-7,TRBD1,-,CASKSLRGTGTYEQYF,TGTGCCAGCAAAAGTCTAAGGGGGACAGGGACCTACGAGCAGTACTTC
TRBV28,TRBJ2-3,TRBD1,many,CASTVTGATTDTQYF,TGTGCCAGCACTGTTACAGGGGCCACCACAGATACGCAGTATTTT
TRBV28,TRBJ2-7,-,-,CATKRNRDGAYEQYF,TGTGCCACCAAGAGGAACCGGGACGGCGCCTACGAGCAGTACTTC